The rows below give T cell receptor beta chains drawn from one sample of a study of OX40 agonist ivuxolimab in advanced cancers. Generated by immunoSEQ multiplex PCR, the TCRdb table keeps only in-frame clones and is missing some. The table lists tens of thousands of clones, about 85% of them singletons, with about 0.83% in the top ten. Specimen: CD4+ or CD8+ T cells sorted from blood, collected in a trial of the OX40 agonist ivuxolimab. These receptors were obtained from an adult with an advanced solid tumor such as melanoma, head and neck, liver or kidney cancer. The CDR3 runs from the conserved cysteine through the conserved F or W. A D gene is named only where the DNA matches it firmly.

CDR3: CASSLGDGWDTEAFF; DNA: TGTGCCAGCAGTTTGGGGGACGGTTGGGACACTGAAGCTTTCTTT; J: TRBJ1-1; D: -; V: TRBV6-5
CDR3: CAISTGTGVGYGYTF; DNA: TGTGCCATCAGTACCGGGACAGGGGTCGGCTATGGCTACACCTTC; J: TRBJ1-2; D: TRBD1; V: TRBV10-3
CDR3: CASSLQRAGELFF; DNA: TGTGCCAGCAGCCTCCAGAGGGCCGGGGAGCTGTTTTTT; J: TRBJ2-2; D: -; V: TRBV11-2
CDR3: CASSDQTGNFNEQFF; DNA: TGTGCCAGCAGCGACCAGACAGGGAATTTCAATGAGCAGTTCTTC; J: TRBJ2-1; D: TRBD1; V: TRBV6-4
CDR3: CAGSLFRLGRETQYF; DNA: TGTGCCGGCAGTTTATTCCGACTGGGGCGGGAGACCCAGTACTTC; J: TRBJ2-5; D: -; V: TRBV28
CDR3: CASSLWTGRALNYGYTF; DNA: TGCGCCAGCAGCCTTTGGACAGGGAGGGCGCTTAACTATGGCTACACCTTC; J: TRBJ1-2; D: TRBD1; V: TRBV4-1
CDR3: CASSARGRNGNQPQHF; DNA: TGTGCCAGCAGTGCCAGGGGGCGCAATGGCAATCAGCCCCAGCATTTT; J: TRBJ1-5; D: TRBD1; V: TRBV6-1
CDR3: CASSLAGRRNTEAFF; DNA: TGTGCCAGCAGCTTAGCTGGCAGAAGGAACACTGAAGCTTTCTTT; J: TRBJ1-1; D: -; V: TRBV7-9
CDR3: CASSPLVSYEQYF; DNA: TGTGCCAGCTCACCACTTGTCTCCTACGAGCAGTACTTC; J: TRBJ2-7; D: -; V: TRBV18
CDR3: CASSQILGAYEQYF; DNA: TGTGCCAGCAGCCAAATCCTTGGGGCCTACGAGCAGTACTTC; J: TRBJ2-7; D: -; V: TRBV4-2
CDR3: CASSLSHSSYEQYF; DNA: TGTGCCAGCAGTTTATCGCACAGTTCCTACGAGCAGTACTTC; J: TRBJ2-7; D: -; V: TRBV27
CDR3: CASSLDGTGPHGYTF; DNA: TGTGCCAGCAGCTTAGATGGGACAGGGCCGCATGGCTACACCTTC; J: TRBJ1-2; D: TRBD1; V: TRBV5-4
CDR3: CASSPGGQLGTEAFF; DNA: TGTGCCAGCAGCCCGGGAGGCCAGTTGGGCACTGAAGCTTTCTTT; J: TRBJ1-1; D: -; V: TRBV11-3
CDR3: CASSLGKGDIQYF; DNA: TGTGCCAGCAGCTTAGGCAAGGGGGACATTCAGTACTTC; J: TRBJ2-4; D: -; V: TRBV7-9
CDR3: CASSPQGRMNTEAFF; DNA: TGTGCCAGTAGTCCCCAGGGAAGGATGAACACTGAAGCTTTCTTT; J: TRBJ1-1; D: -; V: TRBV19
CDR3: CAISERSQGPTGANVLTF; DNA: TGTGCCATCAGTGAAAGGTCACAGGGCCCTACTGGGGCCAACGTCCTGACTTTC; J: TRBJ2-6; D: -; V: TRBV10-3
CDR3: CASRTSGGAGNTIYF; DNA: TGTGCCAGCAGAACTTCAGGGGGCGCTGGAAACACCATATATTTT; J: TRBJ1-3; D: TRBD1; V: TRBV6-6